This TCR beta chain was obtained from a study of molecular identifiers for immune sequencing clone quantification. About the study: Replicates partitioned RNA from approximately 20,000 or 98,000 naive CD8 cells into five parts, sequencing four.

The germline V gene has CDR1 MGHRA and CDR2 YSYEKL. This CDR3 comprises 16 residues. TCRdb reanalysed the PCR reads using MiXCR and keeps one entry per CDR3 protein. The sample contains about 640,000 distinct CDR3 sequences, about 20% of which appear only once. A remark on this clonotype: A read error may explain this, as a much larger clone is one base away.

The chain uses TRBV4-1 and TRBJ1-5; D remains unclear. The sample was naive CD8+ T cells from blood, with Jurkat cell RNA spiked in. Subset indicated: FACS-sorted CD8+CD4-CCR7+CD45RA+ naive T cells. The clonotype was recovered from a human donor in good health. Some libraries in this study had Jurkat cell RNA spiked in. CDR3 in DNA: TGCGCCAGCAGCCATGAATACGGTAATAGCAGTCAGCCCCAGCATTTT. Encoded protein: CASSHEYGNSSQPQHF.